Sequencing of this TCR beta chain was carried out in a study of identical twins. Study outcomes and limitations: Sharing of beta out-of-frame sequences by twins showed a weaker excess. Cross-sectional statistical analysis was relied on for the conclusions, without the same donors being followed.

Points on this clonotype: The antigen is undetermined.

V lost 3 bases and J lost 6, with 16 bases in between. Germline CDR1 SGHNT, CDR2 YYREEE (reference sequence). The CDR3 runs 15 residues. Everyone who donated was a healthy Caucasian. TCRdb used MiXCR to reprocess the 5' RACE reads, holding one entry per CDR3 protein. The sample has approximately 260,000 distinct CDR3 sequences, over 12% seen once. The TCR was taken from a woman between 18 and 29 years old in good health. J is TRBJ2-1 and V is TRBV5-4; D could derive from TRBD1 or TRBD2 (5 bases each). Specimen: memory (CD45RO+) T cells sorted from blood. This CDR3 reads CASSYGGHFINEQFF. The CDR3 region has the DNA TGTGCCAGCAGCTATGGGGGTCATTTTATCAATGAGCAGTTCTTC.